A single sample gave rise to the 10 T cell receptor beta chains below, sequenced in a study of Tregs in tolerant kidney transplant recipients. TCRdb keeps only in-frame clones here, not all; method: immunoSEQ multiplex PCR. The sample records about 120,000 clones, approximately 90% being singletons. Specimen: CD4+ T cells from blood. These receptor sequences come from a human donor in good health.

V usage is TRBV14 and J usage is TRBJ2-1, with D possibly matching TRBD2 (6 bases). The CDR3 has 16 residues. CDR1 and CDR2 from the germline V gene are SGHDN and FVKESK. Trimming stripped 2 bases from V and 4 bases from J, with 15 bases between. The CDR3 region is CASSQPGRGLYNEQFF. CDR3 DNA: TGTGCCAGCAGCCAACCTGGGCGGGGTCTTTACAATGAGCAGTTCTTC.

CDR3 sequence: CASSQPPLAATGELFF. The CDR3 DNA follows: TGCGCCAGCAGCCAGCCCCCTCTAGCGGCCACCGGGGAGCTGTTTTTT. This chain uses TRBV4-1 with TRBJ2-2; 7 positions match TRBD2. CDR1 is MGHRA, CDR2 YSYEKL, per germline. The CDR3 has 16 amino acids. Trimming removed 3 bases from V and 4 bases from J; junction bases left unmatched: 8.

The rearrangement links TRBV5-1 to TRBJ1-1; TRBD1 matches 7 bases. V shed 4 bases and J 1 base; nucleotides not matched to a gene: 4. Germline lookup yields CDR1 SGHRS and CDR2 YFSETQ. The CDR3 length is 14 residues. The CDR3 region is CASSTNRGNTEAFF. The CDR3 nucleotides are TGCGCCAGCAGCACGAACAGGGGGAACACTGAAGCTTTCTTT.

The CDR3 nucleotides read TGTGCCACCAGCAGAGATCATACGGGTGGAAACACCATATATTTT. This translates into CATSRDHTGGNTIYF. The V and J genes are TRBV15 and TRBJ1-3; D is ambiguous. Between the trimmed V and J ends, which lost 0 bases and 3 bases, there was a span of 9 bases. CDR1 is LNHNV, CDR2 YYDKDF, per germline (reference sequence). The CDR3 is 15 residues long. Variable domain in full (rest from reference TRBV15 and TRBJ1-3): DAMVIQNPRYQVTQFGKPVTLSCSQTLNHNVMYWYQQKSSQAPKLLFHYYDKDFNNEADTPDNFQSRRPNTSFCFLDIRSPGLGDTAMYLCATSRDHTGGNTIYFGEGSWLTVV.

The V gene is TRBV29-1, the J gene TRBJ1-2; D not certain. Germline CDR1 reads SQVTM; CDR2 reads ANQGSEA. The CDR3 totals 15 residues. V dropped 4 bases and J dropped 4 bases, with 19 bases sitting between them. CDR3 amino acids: CSVGIVERVSYGYTF. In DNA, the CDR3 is TGCAGCGTTGGAATTGTAGAGAGGGTATCCTATGGCTACACCTTC.

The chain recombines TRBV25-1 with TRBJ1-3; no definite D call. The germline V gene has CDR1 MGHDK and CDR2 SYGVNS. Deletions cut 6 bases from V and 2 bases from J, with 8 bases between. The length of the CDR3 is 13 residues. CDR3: CASSPGPGNTIYF. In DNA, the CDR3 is TGTGCCAGCAGCCCCGGGCCTGGAAACACCATATATTTT.

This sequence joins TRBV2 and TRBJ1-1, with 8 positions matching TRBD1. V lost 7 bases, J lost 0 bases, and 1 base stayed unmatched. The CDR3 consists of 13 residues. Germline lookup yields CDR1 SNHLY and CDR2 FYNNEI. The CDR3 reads CASKTGVNTEAFF. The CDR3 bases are TGTGCCAGCAAGACAGGGGTGAACACTGAAGCTTTCTTT.

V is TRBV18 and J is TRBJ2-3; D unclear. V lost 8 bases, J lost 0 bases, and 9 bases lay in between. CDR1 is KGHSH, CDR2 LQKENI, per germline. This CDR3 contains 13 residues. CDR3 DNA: TGTGCCAGCACCCCCGACAGCACAGATACGCAGTATTTT. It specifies CASTPDSTDTQYF.

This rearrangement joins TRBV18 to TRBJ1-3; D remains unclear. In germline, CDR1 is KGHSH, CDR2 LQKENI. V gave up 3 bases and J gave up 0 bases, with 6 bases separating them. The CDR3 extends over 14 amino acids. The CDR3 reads CASSPNVSGNTIYF. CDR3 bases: TGTGCCAGCTCACCGAACGTCTCTGGAAACACCATATATTTT.

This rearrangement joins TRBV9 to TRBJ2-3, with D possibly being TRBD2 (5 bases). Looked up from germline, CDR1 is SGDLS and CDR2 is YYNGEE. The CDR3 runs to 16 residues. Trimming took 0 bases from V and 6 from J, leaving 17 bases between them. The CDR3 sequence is CASSVARWGVADTQYF. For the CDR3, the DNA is TGTGCCAGCAGCGTAGCTCGATGGGGAGTTGCCGATACGCAGTATTTT.